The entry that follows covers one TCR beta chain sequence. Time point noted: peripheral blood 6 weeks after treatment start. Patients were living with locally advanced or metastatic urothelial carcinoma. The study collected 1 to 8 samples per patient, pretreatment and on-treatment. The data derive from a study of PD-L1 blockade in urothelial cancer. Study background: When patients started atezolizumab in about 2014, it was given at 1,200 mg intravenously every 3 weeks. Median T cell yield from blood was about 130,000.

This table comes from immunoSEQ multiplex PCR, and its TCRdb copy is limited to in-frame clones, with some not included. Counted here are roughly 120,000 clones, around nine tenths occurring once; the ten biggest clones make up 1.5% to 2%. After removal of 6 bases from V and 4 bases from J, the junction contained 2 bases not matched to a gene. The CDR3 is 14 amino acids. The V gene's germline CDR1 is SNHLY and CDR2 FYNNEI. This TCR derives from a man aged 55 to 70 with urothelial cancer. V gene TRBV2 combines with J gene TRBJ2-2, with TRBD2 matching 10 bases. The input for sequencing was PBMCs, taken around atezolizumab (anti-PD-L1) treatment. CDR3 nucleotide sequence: TGTGCCAGCAGACTAGCGGGACCCACCGGGGAGCTGTTTTTT. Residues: CASRLAGPTGELFF.